A single sample is the source of the 31 T cell receptor beta chains below, sequenced in a study of cytomegalovirus exposure and HLA in healthy donors. 13 Jbeta primers and 60 Vbeta primers were used for the PCR. Some clones are missing from TCRdb's copy, which holds only in-frame ones; the method was immunoSEQ multiplex PCR. The sample lists around 130,000 clones, approximately 8.7% occurring once. Input material: PBMCs. The receptors originated from a man between 35 and 55 years old in good health and CMV-seronegative.

This clone has a handful of counts. The chain joins TRBV27 to TRBJ1-2; D may be TRBD1 (5 bases). The V gene lost 2 bases and the J gene lost 4 bases, with 8 bases spanning the gap. Per the germline V gene, CDR1 is MNHEY and CDR2 is SMNVEV (reference sequence). The CDR3 totals 13 residues. The CDR3 sequence is CASSLGHSYGYTF. The DNA of the CDR3 is TGTGCCAGCAGTTTAGGACACTCCTATGGCTACACCTTC.

The chain recombines TRBV5-1 with TRBJ2-1, with D tentatively TRBD2 (6 bases). Germline CDR1 is SGHRS and CDR2 is YFSETQ. The CDR3 consists of 15 residues. V lost 4 bases and J lost 2, with 13 bases in between. The CDR3 is CASSPDGGTYNEQFF. The CDR3 DNA sequence: TGCGCCAGCAGCCCAGACGGGGGAACCTACAATGAGCAGTTCTTC.

The genes are TRBV30 and TRBJ2-3, with 10 positions matching TRBD2. There are 16 residues in the CDR3. Germline lookup yields CDR1 GTSNPN and CDR2 SVGIG (reference sequence). Losses at the gene ends were 2 bases for V and 4 bases for J; bases not matched to a gene: 9. The CDR3 bases are TGTGCCTGGAGTATGGGACTAGCGTTCCGGTCAGATACGCAGTATTTT. This gives the protein CAWSMGLAFRSDTQYF.

This clone has a handful of counts. This rearrangement joins TRBV19 to TRBJ2-7, with D possibly TRBD2 on 5 matching bases. The CDR3 is made up of 13 amino acids. V was clipped by 5 bases and J by 2 bases, with 10 bases between them. Germline CDR1 LNHDA, CDR2 SQIVND (reference sequence). DNA for the CDR3: TGTGCCAGTAGTGCCGGACTGACCTACGAGCAGTACTTC. This encodes CASSAGLTYEQYF.

The rearrangement uses TRBV11-2 and TRBJ2-7, with TRBD2 as a possible D gene (6 bases). The CDR3 extends over 13 amino acids. Trimming took off 7 bases at V and 3 bases at J, with 13 bases between the two ends. Germline values: CDR1 SGHAT, CDR2 FQNNGV. The CDR3 DNA is TGTGCCAGCACCCTCTGGGGGGACTACGAGCAGTACTTC. Protein product: CASTLWGDYEQYF.

This clone was found a few times. V is TRBV4-1 and J is TRBJ2-1; D may be TRBD1 (6 bases). V lost 3 bases, J lost 5 bases, and 17 bases lay in between. CDR1 is MGHRA, CDR2 YSYEKL, per germline. The CDR3 has 16 amino acids. CDR3 region: CASSHSPGVSDNEQFF. CDR3 DNA: TGCGCCAGCAGCCATTCTCCAGGGGTGTCCGACAATGAGCAGTTCTTC.

V usage is TRBV7-8 and J usage is TRBJ1-1; D ambiguous. CDR3 length: 14 residues. Trimming took 1 base from V and 4 from J, leaving 10 bases between them. Germline V lookup: CDR1 SGHVS, CDR2 FQNEAQ. CDR3 bases: TGTGCCAGCAGCTTAGGAACGAGGGTCACTGAAGCTTTCTTT. As protein: CASSLGTRVTEAFF.

This clone showed up just a few times. The gene calls are TRBV2 and TRBJ2-1; no firm D call. There are 14 residues in the CDR3. Germline loops: CDR1 SNHLY, CDR2 FYNNEI. V was clipped by 7 bases and J by 5 bases, with 15 bases between them. The CDR3 loop is CASTLLSTNNEQFF. Here the CDR3 DNA reads TGTGCCAGCACCTTGTTGTCTACTAACAATGAGCAGTTCTTC.

This clone has more than one count but fewer than ten. This chain joins TRBV2 and TRBJ1-4; a weak D match, TRBD1 (6 bases). V lost 5 bases, J lost 2 bases, and 15 bases lay in between. This CDR3 comprises 16 residues. The germline V gene encodes CDR1 SNHLY and CDR2 FYNNEI. The CDR3 nucleotides are TGTGCCAGCAGTTTTTTACAGGGTTCTACTAATGAAAAACTGTTTTTT. Protein product: CASSFLQGSTNEKLFF.

This clone has more than one count but fewer than ten. This rearrangement joins TRBV19 to TRBJ2-7; TRBD2 agrees at 7 bases. With V trimmed by 3 bases and J by 1 base, 3 bases remained unmatched. Germline CDR1 reads LNHDA; CDR2 reads SQIVND (reference sequence). This CDR3 is built from 14 residues. Here the CDR3 reads CASSIWGGSYEQYF. The CDR3, as DNA: TGTGCCAGTAGTATTTGGGGGGGGTCCTACGAGCAGTACTTC. The full variable domain, with the rest looked up from reference TRBV19 and TRBJ2-7, is DGGITQSPKYLFRKEGQNVTLSCEQNLNHDAMYWYRQDPGQGLRLIYYSQIVNDFQKGDIAEGYSVSREKKESFPLTVTSAQKNPTAFYLCASSIWGGSYEQYFGPGTRLTVT.

This clone was detected a few times. The chain combines TRBV7-9 with TRBJ2-5; 8 positions agree with TRBD2. The CDR3 consists of 13 residues. V trimming: 3 bases; J trimming: 4 bases; junction bases outside the gene matches: 1. The germline gives CDR1 SEHNR, CDR2 FQNEAQ (reference sequence). The CDR3 nucleotides are TGTGCCAGCAGCTTCGGGGGGGGAGAGACCCAGTACTTC. Translation: CASSFGGGETQYF.

CDR3 protein: CASRAGGNTGELFF. The CDR3 DNA follows: TGTGCCAGCAGAGCGGGGGGGAACACCGGGGAGCTGTTTTTT. The chain combines TRBV28 with TRBJ2-2; TRBD2 matches at 9 bases. There are 14 residues in the CDR3. Germline V lookup: CDR1 MDHEN, CDR2 SYDVKM. The ends lost 6 bases at V and 1 base at J; junction bases unmatched: 0.

This clone was detected a few times. The chain joins TRBV30 to TRBJ1-4; D remains ambiguous. The CDR3 has 13 amino acids. Per the germline V gene, CDR1 is GTSNPN and CDR2 is SVGIG (reference sequence). Trimming pared 4 bases from V and 5 bases from J, leaving 11 bases between. This chain's CDR3 is CAWNRVLNEKLFF. The CDR3 bases are TGTGCCTGGAACCGGGTCCTGAATGAAAAACTGTTTTTT.

The CDR3 is CAWSADRGHNYGYTF. The DNA of the CDR3 is TGTGCCTGGAGTGCGGACAGGGGGCACAACTATGGCTACACCTTC. The chain couples TRBV30 to TRBJ1-2, with 11 nucleotides matching TRBD1. The CDR3 contains 15 residues. Germline assignment: CDR1 GTSNPN and CDR2 SVGIG (reference sequence). The ends lost 1 base at V and 2 bases at J; junction bases unmatched: 3.

This clone has only a few counts. V and J are TRBV5-1 and TRBJ1-1; tentative D call: TRBD1 (6 bases). Germline V gene sequence: CDR1 SGHRS, CDR2 YFSETQ. CDR3 size: 14 residues. Trimming cost V 4 bases and J 2 bases, with 12 bases left between them. The DNA of the CDR3 is TGCGCCAGCAGCGAGAGGACAGAAAACACTGAAGCTTTCTTT. It encodes CASSERTENTEAFF. Supplemented by reference TRBV5-1 and TRBJ1-1, the full variable domain reads KAGVTQTPRYLIKTRGQQVTLSCSPISGHRSVSWYQQTPGQGLQFLFEYFSETQRNKGNFPGRFSGRQFSNSRSEMNVSTLELGDSALYLCASSERTENTEAFFGQGTRLTVV.

This clone occurred a few times. The chain employs TRBV6-5 and TRBJ2-1; 10 bases are shared with TRBD2. The length of the CDR3 is 16 residues. Per germline, CDR1 MNHEY and CDR2 SVGAGI. V dropped 0 bases and J dropped 7; count of bases not matched to a gene: 6. CDR3 in amino acids: CASSYSLAGGQNEQFF. As DNA, the CDR3 is TGTGCCAGCAGTTACTCGTTAGCGGGGGGACAAAATGAGCAGTTCTTC.

This clone was detected only a few times. The chain links TRBV2 to TRBJ2-7, with D perhaps TRBD2 (5 bases). CDR3 size: 12 residues. Looked up from germline, CDR1 is SNHLY and CDR2 is FYNNEI. V lost 7 bases and J 5 bases, leaving 12 bases between the germline ends. Here the CDR3 DNA reads TGTGCCAGCATTGAGCTAGCTGACGAGCAGTACTTC. Protein product: CASIELADEQYF. Full variable domain (rest looked up from reference TRBV2 and TRBJ2-7): EPEVTQTPSHQVTQMGQEVILRCVPISNHLYFYWYRQILGQKVEFLVSFYNNEISEKSEIFDDQFSVERPDGSNFTLKIRSTKLEDSAMYFCASIELADEQYFGPGTRLTVT.

The chain carries TRBV12-5 and TRBJ2-3, with a possible D match to TRBD1 (5 bases). CDR3 length equals 12 residues. CDR1 is LGHNT, CDR2 FRNRAP, per germline. The V end was cut by 4 bases, the J end by 3 bases, with 5 bases between. The CDR3 region is CASGSGTDTQYF. The CDR3 bases are TGTGCTAGTGGTTCAGGGACAGATACGCAGTATTTT.

DNA for the CDR3: TGTGCCTGGACCTCCACAGATACGCAGTATTTT. Protein product: CAWTSTDTQYF. V is TRBV30 and J is TRBJ2-3; D gene unclear. The CDR3 sequence is 11 residues long. V was trimmed by 4 bases and J by 2 bases, leaving 4 bases between them. In germline, CDR1 is GTSNPN, CDR2 SVGIG (reference sequence).

This clone was detected only a few times. V gene TRBV6-5 combines with J gene TRBJ1-2; maybe TRBD1 (5 bases). CDR3 length: 15 amino acids. Germline lookup yields CDR1 MNHEY and CDR2 SVGAGI. V lost 2 bases to trimming and J lost 4 bases, with 14 bases between them. The CDR3 here is CASSYRVDSPYGYTF. The CDR3 nucleotides are TGTGCCAGCAGTTACCGAGTCGACAGCCCCTATGGCTACACCTTC.

This clone was seen a handful of times. The rearrangement links TRBV28 to TRBJ2-1; the D gene is possibly TRBD2 (5 bases). Trimming shortened V by 6 bases and J by 6 bases, and 24 bases separated the two germline ends. Germline values: CDR1 MDHEN, CDR2 SYDVKM. The CDR3 sequence is 17 residues long. CDR3 coding DNA: TGTGCCAGCAGCCCCGTTGGGTATAGAGGGTCGGGCAATGAGCAGTTCTTC. It codes for CASSPVGYRGSGNEQFF.

The count of this clone is one. V usage is TRBV11-2 and J usage is TRBJ2-2, with 7 bases fitting TRBD1. The ends lost 6 bases at V and 0 bases at J; junction bases unmatched: 7. The CDR3 spans 16 residues. CDR1 is SGHAT and CDR2 is FQNNGV in the germline V gene. The CDR3: CASRVQTGSNTGELFF. The CDR3 DNA reads as TGTGCCAGCAGGGTACAGACAGGGTCGAACACCGGGGAGCTGTTTTTT.

This clone was seen only a few times. The chain recombines TRBV6-5 with TRBJ1-1; a possible D gene is TRBD1 (5 bases). Germline CDR1 reads MNHEY; CDR2 reads SVGAGI. This CDR3 region has 13 residues. The V gene lost 6 bases and the J gene lost 4 bases, with 12 bases spanning the gap. CDR3 DNA sequence: TGTGCCAGCAGACCCGCAGGGTCCACTGAAGCTTTCTTT. It encodes CASRPAGSTEAFF.

The chain combines TRBV6-5 with TRBJ1-1, with a possible D match to TRBD1 (5 bases). Germline V gene sequence: CDR1 MNHEY, CDR2 SVGAGI. V was pared by 7 bases and J by 5 bases, with 14 bases between. The CDR3 loop spans 13 amino acids. CDR3 DNA sequence: TGTGCCAGCATGGGGGAGGGTCCTACTGAAGCTTTCTTT. Residues: CASMGEGPTEAFF.

The chain joins TRBV6-6 to TRBJ2-3; 9 bases fit TRBD2. Trimming cost V 6 bases and J 2 bases; bases outside gene matches: 6. The germline V gene has CDR1 MNHNY and CDR2 SVGAGI (reference sequence). This CDR3 is 15 amino acids long. CDR3 in amino acids: CASRSSGETTDTQYF. The CDR3 bases are TGTGCCAGCAGGTCTAGCGGGGAGACCACAGATACGCAGTATTTT.

This clone was counted only a few times. V gene TRBV29-1 combines with J gene TRBJ2-1; 12 nucleotides agree with TRBD2. Germline loops: CDR1 SQVTM, CDR2 ANQGSEA. This CDR3 contains 16 residues. The V and J ends lost 0 bases and 9 bases, in that order; junction bases with no gene match: 9. The CDR3 DNA follows: TGCAGCGTTGAAGAGGCTAGCGGGGGGGGAAGTGTTGAGCAGTTCTTC. Its translation is CSVEEASGGGSVEQFF.

A few counts support this clone. The rearrangement uses TRBV2 and TRBJ1-1, with a tentative D call TRBD1 (5 bases). Germline values: CDR1 SNHLY, CDR2 FYNNEI. CDR3 size: 13 residues. Deletions cut 8 bases from V and 3 bases from J, with 13 bases between. The CDR3 coding sequence is TGTGCCAGCGGGGGGGAAGGTTACACTGAAGCTTTCTTT. It is translated as CASGGEGYTEAFF.

The table lists this clone with a few counts. The genes are TRBV7-8 and TRBJ2-1; no definite D call. This CDR3 has 13 amino acids. In germline, CDR1 is SGHVS, CDR2 FQNEAQ. The V gene lost 5 bases and the J gene lost 9 bases, with 14 bases spanning the gap. The CDR3 spells CASSPHPVGEQFF. The CDR3 DNA is TGTGCCAGCAGCCCCCACCCGGTCGGTGAGCAGTTCTTC.

In this sample, this clone turned up a few times. The chain links TRBV7-9 to TRBJ2-7, with D perhaps matching TRBD2 (6 bases). The CDR3 sequence is 16 residues long. The V gene lost 2 bases and the J gene lost 2 bases, with 16 bases spanning the gap. The germline CDR1 and CDR2 sequences are SEHNR and FQNEAQ (reference sequence). In DNA, the CDR3 is TGTGCCAGCAGCTTACCTACTAGCCACTACCCCTACGAGCAGTACTTC. Its translation is CASSLPTSHYPYEQYF.

This clone was counted a few times. The CDR3 here is CASWDRVTDTQYF. For the CDR3, the DNA is TGTGCCAGTTGGGACAGGGTCACAGATACGCAGTATTTT. V is TRBV19 and J is TRBJ2-3, with TRBD1 matching 9 bases. The V and J ends lost 8 bases and 2 bases, in that order; junction bases with no gene match: 2. The CDR3 consists of 13 residues. Germline-derived CDR1 and CDR2 are LNHDA and SQIVND (reference sequence).

The chain has TRBV30 and TRBJ1-1, with a tentative D call TRBD1 (6 bases). This CDR3 comprises 13 residues. Germline CDR1 GTSNPN, CDR2 SVGIG (reference sequence). V lost 2 bases, J lost 5 bases, and 12 bases lay in between. CDR3 in amino acids: CAWSTGSGTEAFF. Here the CDR3 DNA reads TGTGCCTGGAGTACAGGGTCGGGAACTGAAGCTTTCTTT. The full variable domain, completed using reference TRBV30 and TRBJ1-1, is SQTIHQWPATLVQPVGSPLSLECTVEGTSNPNLYWYRQAAGRGLQLLFYSVGIGQISSEVPQNLSASRPQDRQFILSSKKLLLSDSGFYLCAWSTGSGTEAFFGQGTRLTVV.